This record looks at one TCR beta chain sequence and its context. Its antigen remains unidentified. Clones were sequenced by immunoSEQ multiplex PCR, and TCRdb holds only the in-frame ones, with some missing. Among about 79,000 clones listed, under 95% were seen once. This CDR3 is built from 16 residues. Germline values: CDR1 SGDLS, CDR2 YYNGEE. V lost 4 bases and J lost 4; bases outside the gene matches: 6. These data belong to a study of T cell responses to AZD1222 COVID-19 vaccine. Study-level results: The repertoires were collected only after the peak T cell response.

The sample was peripheral blood, taken on day 0 of MenACWY control vaccination. The rearrangement uses TRBV9 and TRBJ2-5, with 14 bases that match TRBD2. The receptor was derived from an adult in good health. The CDR3 DNA is TGTGCCAGCAGCTTGGGACTAGCGGGAGCAGGAGAGACCCAGTACTTC. Amino acids: CASSLGLAGAGETQYF.